This T cell receptor (beta chain) came from a study of cytotoxic CD8 clonotypes in ibrutinib-treated CLL. The method was immunoSEQ multiplex PCR; TCRdb's version includes in-frame clones alone and lacks a portion of them. Of roughly 250,000 clones detected, 70% appear once; the ten largest clones hold less than 20%. The origin of this receptor is a human donor with chronic lymphocytic leukemia. Sequencing was performed on PBMCs, taken after 24 months of ibrutinib treatment.

The CDR3 nucleotides are TGTGCCAGCAGACTAGCGGGTGGGAGCTCCTACGAGCAGTACTTC. Translating it yields CASRLAGGSSYEQYF. This chain joins TRBV6-6 and TRBJ2-7, with TRBD2 matching 9 bases. With V trimmed by 6 bases and J by 0 bases, 6 bases remained unmatched. The CDR3 runs to 15 residues. Germline lookup yields CDR1 MNHNY and CDR2 SVGAGI (reference sequence).